This T cell receptor (beta chain) is drawn from a study of cytotoxic CD8 clonotypes in ibrutinib-treated CLL. On the study more broadly: Across the patients, 10 to 12 were relapsed/refractory, around 16 treatment-naive and about 17 IGHV unmutated. Response samples were taken after a median of 12 months on treatment, range 6 to 36.

Measured with immunoSEQ multiplex PCR; TCRdb has only the in-frame clones, and not every one. The table lists some 350,000 clones, 67% of them singletons. Study-level findings and limits: Lymph node repertoires were not studied, and sampling times were unmatched. Clonality, elevated at ibrutinib response, dropped back toward baseline at progression.

Germline V lookup: CDR1 SGHTA, CDR2 FQGTGA. This CDR3 has 13 amino acids. The V end lost 3 bases, the J end lost 7 bases, and 12 bases lay between the germline ends. With regard to this clone: The antigen remains undetermined.

This TCR was recovered from a human donor with chronic lymphocytic leukemia. Sequencing was performed on PBMCs, taken after 36 months of ibrutinib treatment. This chain connects TRBV7-3 to TRBJ1-1; perhaps TRBD1 as D (6 bases). DNA of the CDR3: TGTGCCAGCAGCTTTGGGGGGCTGGATGAAGCTTTCTTT. It yields the protein CASSFGGLDEAFF.